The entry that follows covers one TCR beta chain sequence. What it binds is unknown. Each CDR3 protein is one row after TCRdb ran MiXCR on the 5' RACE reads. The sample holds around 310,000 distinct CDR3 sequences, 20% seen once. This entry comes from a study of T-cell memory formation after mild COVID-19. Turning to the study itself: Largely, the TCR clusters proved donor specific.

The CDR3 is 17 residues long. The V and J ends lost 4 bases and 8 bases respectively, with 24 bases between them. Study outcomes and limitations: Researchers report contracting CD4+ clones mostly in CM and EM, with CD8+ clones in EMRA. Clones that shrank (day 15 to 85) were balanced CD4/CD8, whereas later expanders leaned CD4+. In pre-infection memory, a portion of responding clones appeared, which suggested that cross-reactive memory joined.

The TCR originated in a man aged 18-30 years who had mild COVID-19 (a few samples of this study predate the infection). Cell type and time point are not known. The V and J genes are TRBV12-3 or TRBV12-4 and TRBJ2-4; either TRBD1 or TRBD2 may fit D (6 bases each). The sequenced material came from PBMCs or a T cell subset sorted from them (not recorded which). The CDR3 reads CASSSSGRGPRMDIQYF. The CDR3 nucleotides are TGTGCCAGCAGTTCCTCGGGTCGGGGGCCCAGAATGGACATTCAGTACTTC.